This T cell receptor beta chain was documented in a study of cytomegalovirus exposure and HLA in healthy donors. Findings and limits, study-wide: There were some public TCRs occurring in many donors, but most TCR sequences were rare.

On this clone itself: Its antigen is unidentified.

Libraries were prepared by immunoSEQ multiplex PCR; TCRdb keeps only in-frame clonotypes and omits some of them. The data hold about 220,000 clones, with about 86% observed a single time. This CDR3 has 13 residues. Germline V gene sequence: CDR1 ENHRY, CDR2 SYGVKD. V was cut by 10 bases and J by 4 bases, with 16 bases left in between. This sequence joins TRBV10-3 and TRBJ2-5; weak D call: TRBD2 (7 bases). The sequence was obtained from a man younger than 35 in good health and CMV-seronegative. The sample was PBMCs. The DNA for the CDR3 is TGTGCCACCGAGGGGGAGGGGCTAGAGACCCAGTACTTC. Translated, it gives CATEGEGLETQYF.